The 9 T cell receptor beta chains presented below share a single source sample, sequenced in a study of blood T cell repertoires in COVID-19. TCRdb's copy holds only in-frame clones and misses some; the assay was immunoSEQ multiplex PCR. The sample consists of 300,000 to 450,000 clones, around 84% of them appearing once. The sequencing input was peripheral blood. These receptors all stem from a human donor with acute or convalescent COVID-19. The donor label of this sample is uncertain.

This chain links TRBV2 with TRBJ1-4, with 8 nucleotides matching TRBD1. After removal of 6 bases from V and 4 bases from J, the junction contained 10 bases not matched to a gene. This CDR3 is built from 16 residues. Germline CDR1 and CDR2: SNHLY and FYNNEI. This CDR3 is CASSRTGGKINEKLFF. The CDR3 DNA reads TGTGCCAGCAGCCGAACAGGGGGGAAGATTAATGAAAAACTGTTTTTT.

The chain's CDR3 is CASRGTSGASTDTQYF. The CDR3 nucleotides read TGTGCCAGCAGAGGGACTAGCGGGGCCTCCACAGATACGCAGTATTTT. J is TRBJ2-3 and V is TRBV5-4, with 13 bases that match TRBD2. J was trimmed by 2 bases and V by 5 bases; bases with no gene match: 5. Germline CDR1 and CDR2: SGHNT and YYREEE (reference sequence). The CDR3 is made up of 16 amino acids.

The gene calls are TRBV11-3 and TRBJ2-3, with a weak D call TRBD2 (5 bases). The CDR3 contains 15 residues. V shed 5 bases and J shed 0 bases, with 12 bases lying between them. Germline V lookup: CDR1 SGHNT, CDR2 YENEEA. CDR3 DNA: TGTGCCAGCAGCCACGACGGAGGCAGCACAGATACGCAGTATTTT. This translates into CASSHDGGSTDTQYF.

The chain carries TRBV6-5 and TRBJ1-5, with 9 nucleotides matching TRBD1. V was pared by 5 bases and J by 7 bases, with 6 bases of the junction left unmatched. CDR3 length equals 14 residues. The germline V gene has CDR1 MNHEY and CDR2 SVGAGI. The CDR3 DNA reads TGTGCCAGCAGTCAGGACAGGGGAAGACAGCCCCAGCATTTT. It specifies CASSQDRGRQPQHF.

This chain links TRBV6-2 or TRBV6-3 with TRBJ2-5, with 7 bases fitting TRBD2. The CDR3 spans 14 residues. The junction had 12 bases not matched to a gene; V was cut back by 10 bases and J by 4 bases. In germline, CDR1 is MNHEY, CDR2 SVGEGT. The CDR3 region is CATSPGTTTETQYF. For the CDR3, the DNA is TGTGCCACCAGCCCAGGGACTACGACAGAGACCCAGTACTTC.

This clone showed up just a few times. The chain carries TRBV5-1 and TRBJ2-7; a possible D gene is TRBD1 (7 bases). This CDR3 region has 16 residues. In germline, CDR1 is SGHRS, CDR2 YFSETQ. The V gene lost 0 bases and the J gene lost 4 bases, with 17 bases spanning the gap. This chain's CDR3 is CASSLGGGGGIYEQYF. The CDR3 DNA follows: TGCGCCAGCAGCTTGGGAGGCGGAGGGGGCATATACGAGCAGTACTTC.

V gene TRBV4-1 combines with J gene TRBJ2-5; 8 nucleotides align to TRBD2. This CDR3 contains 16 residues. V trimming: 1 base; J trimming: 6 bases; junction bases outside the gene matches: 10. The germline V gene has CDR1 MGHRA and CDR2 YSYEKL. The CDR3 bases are TGCGCCAGCAGCCAAGTCGGGGGGGCCTCGTTAAAGACCCAGTACTTC. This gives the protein CASSQVGGASLKTQYF.

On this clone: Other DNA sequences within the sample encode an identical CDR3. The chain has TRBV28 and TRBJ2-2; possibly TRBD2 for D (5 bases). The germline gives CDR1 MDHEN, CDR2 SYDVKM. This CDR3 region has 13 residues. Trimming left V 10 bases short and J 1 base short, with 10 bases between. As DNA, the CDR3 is TGTGCCACCTTACGGGGGAACACCGGGGAGCTGTTTTTT. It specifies CATLRGNTGELFF.

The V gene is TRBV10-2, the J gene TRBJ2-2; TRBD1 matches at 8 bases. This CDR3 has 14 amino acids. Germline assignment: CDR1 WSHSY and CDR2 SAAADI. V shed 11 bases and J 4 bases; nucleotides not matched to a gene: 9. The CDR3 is CAGGGRGRTGELFF. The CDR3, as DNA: TGCGCCGGCGGCGGCAGGGGGCGCACCGGGGAGCTGTTTTTT.